This TCR beta chain was captured by sequencing in a study of T-cell memory formation after mild COVID-19. Study as a whole: Largely, the TCR clusters proved donor specific.

5'RACE with constant-segment primers built TCRalpha and TCRbeta cDNA libraries with UMIs. TCRdb passed the 5' RACE reads through MiXCR, listing each CDR3 protein once. The sample includes roughly 220,000 distinct CDR3 sequences, roughly 10% of them seen just once. This clonotype has only a few counts. Antigen specificity is unknown. This CDR3 has 15 amino acids. Germline lookup yields CDR1 SGHRS and CDR2 YFSETQ. V lost 0 bases, J lost 2 bases, and 10 bases lay in between. Broader study findings: Pre-infection memory already had some responding clones, implying cross-reactive memory joined. Contracting clones, day 15 to 85, had balanced CD4/CD8, and later expanders favored CD4+.

This chain joins TRBV5-1 and TRBJ2-3, with a weak D call TRBD2 (7 bases). The TCR sequence derives from a man aged 18 to 30 who had mild COVID-19 (a few samples of this study predate the infection). Cell type and time point are not known. Sequencing was done on a sample of PBMCs or a T cell subset sorted from them (not recorded which). The CDR3 region has the DNA TGCGCCAGCAGCTTGGGAGCGGGACACACAGATACGCAGTATTTT. It is translated as CASSLGAGHTDTQYF. Complete variable domain (other parts from reference TRBV5-1 and TRBJ2-3): KAGVTQTPRYLIKTRGQQVTLSCSPISGHRSVSWYQQTPGQGLQFLFEYFSETQRNKGNFPGRFSGRQFSNSRSEMNVSTLELGDSALYLCASSLGAGHTDTQYFGPGTRLTVL.